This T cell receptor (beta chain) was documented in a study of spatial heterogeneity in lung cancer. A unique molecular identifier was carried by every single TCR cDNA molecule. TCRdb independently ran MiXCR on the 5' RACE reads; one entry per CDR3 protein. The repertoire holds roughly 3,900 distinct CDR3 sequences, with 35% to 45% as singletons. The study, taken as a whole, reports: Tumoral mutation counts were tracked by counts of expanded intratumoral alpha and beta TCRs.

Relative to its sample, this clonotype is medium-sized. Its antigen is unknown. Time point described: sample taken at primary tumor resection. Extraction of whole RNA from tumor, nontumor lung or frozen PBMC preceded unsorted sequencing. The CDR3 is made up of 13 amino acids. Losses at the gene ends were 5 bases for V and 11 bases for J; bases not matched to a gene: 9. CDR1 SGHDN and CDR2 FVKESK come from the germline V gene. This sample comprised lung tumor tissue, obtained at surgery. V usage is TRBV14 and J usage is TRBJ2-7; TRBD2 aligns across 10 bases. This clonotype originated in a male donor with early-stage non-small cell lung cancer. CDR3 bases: TGTGCCAGCAGCTCGCTAGCGGGAGTAGGGAAGTACTTC. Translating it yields CASSSLAGVGKYF.